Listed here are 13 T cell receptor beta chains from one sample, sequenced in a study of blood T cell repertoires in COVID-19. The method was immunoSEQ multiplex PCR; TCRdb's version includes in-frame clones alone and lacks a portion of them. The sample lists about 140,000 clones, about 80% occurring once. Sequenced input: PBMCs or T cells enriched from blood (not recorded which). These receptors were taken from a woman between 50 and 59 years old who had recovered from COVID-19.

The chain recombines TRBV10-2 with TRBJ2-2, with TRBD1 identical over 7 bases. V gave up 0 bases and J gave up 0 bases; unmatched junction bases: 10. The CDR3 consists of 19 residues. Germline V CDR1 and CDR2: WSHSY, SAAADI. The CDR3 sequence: CASSESSGGRPTNTGELFF. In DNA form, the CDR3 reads TGCGCCAGCAGTGAGTCTTCAGGGGGACGGCCAACGAACACCGGGGAGCTGTTTTTT.

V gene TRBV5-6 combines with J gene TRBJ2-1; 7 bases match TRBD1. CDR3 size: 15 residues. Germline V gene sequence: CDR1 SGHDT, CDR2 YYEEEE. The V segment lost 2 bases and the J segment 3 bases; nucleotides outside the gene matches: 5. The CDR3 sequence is CASSLDRVNYNEQFF. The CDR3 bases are TGTGCCAGCAGCTTAGACAGGGTGAACTACAATGAGCAGTTCTTC.

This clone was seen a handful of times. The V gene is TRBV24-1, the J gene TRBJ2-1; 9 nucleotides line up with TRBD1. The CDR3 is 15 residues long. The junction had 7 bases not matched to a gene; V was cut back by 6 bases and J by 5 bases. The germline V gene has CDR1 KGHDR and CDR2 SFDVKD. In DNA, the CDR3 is TGTGCCACCAGTCCCGAAGGACAGGGGAACAATGAGCAGTTCTTC. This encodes CATSPEGQGNNEQFF.

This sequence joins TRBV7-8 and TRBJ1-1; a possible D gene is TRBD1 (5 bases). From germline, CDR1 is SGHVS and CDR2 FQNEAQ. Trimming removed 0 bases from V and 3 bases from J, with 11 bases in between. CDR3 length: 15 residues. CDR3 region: CASSLAPGVDTEAFF. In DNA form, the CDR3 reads TGTGCCAGCAGCTTAGCCCCGGGGGTGGACACTGAAGCTTTCTTT.

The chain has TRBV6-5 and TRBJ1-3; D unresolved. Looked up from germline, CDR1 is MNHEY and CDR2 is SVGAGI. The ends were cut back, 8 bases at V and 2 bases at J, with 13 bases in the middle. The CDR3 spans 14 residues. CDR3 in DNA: TGTGCCAGCGGTAGAGGGCCGACTGGAAACACCATATATTTT. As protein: CASGRGPTGNTIYF.

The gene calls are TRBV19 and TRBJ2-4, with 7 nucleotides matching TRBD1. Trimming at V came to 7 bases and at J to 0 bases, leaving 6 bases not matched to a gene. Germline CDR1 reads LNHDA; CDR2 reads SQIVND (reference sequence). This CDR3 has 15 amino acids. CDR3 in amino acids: CASTRDSIAKNIQYF. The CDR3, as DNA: TGTGCCAGTACCCGGGACAGTATAGCCAAAAACATTCAGTACTTC.

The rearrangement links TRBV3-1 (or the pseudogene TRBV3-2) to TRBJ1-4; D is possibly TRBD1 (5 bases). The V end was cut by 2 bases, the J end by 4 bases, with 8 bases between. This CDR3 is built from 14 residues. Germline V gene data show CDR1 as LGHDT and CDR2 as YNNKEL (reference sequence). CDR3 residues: CASSQMTVNEKLFF. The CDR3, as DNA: TGTGCCAGCAGCCAAATGACAGTTAATGAAAAACTGTTTTTT.

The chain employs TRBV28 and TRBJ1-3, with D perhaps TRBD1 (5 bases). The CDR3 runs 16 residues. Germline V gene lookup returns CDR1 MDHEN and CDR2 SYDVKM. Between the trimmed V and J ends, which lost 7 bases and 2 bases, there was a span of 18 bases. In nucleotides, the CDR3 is TGTGCCAGCACCCCAACATCAGGGATAACTGGAAACACCATATATTTT. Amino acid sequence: CASTPTSGITGNTIYF.

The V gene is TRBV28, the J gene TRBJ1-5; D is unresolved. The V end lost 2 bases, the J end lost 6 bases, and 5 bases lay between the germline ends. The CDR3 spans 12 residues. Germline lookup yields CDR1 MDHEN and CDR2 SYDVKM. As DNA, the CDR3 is TGTGCCAGCAGTTTAAGTAGTCAGCCCCAGCATTTT. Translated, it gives CASSLSSQPQHF. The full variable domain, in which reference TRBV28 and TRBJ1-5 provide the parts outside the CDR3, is DVKVTQSSRYLVKRTGEKVFLECVQDMDHENMFWYRQDPGLGLRLIYFSYDVKMKEKGDIPEGYSVSREKKERFSLILESASTNQTSMYLCASSLSSQPQHFGDGTRLSIL.

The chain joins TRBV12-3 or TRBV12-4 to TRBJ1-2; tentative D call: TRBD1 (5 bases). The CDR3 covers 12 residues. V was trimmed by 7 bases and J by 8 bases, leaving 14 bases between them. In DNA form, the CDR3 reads TGTGCCAGCACCCGGGGGGTGGAGGGCTACACCTTC. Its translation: CASTRGVEGYTF.

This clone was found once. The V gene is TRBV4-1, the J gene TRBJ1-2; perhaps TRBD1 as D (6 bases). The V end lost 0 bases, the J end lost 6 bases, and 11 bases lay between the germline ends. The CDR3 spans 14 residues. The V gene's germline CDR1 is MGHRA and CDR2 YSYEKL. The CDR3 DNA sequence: TGCGCCAGCAGCCAAGATAGGGGGGGGGATGGCTACACCTTC. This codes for CASSQDRGGDGYTF.

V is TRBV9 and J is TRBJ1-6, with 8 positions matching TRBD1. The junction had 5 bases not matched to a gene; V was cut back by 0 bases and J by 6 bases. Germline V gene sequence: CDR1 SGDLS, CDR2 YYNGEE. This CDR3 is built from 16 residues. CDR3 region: CASSVDPGQGNSPLHF. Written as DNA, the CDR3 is TGTGCCAGCAGCGTAGACCCTGGACAGGGTAATTCACCCCTCCACTTT.

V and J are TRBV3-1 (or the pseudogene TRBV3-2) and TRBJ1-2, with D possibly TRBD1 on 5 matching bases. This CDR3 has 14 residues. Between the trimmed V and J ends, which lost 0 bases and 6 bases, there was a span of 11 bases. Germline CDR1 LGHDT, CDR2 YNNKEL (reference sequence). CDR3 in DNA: TGTGCCAGCAGCCAAGATAGGCTCAGGGATGGCTACACCTTC. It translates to CASSQDRLRDGYTF.